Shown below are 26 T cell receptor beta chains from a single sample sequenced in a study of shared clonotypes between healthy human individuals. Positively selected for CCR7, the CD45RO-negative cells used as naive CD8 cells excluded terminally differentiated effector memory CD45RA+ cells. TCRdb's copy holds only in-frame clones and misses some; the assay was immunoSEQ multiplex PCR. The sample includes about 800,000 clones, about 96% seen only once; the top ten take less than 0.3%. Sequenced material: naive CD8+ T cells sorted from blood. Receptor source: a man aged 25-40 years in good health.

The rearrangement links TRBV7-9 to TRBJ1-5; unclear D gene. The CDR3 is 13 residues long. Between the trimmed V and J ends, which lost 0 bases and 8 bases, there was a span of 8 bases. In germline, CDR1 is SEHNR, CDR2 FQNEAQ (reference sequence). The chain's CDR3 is CASSLAWGEPQHF. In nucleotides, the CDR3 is TGTGCCAGCAGCTTAGCATGGGGTGAGCCCCAGCATTTT.

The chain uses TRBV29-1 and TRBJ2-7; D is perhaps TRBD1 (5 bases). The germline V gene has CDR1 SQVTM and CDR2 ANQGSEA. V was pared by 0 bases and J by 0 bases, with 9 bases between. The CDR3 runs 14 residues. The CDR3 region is CSVEEGDSSYEQYF. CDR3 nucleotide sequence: TGCAGCGTTGAAGAAGGAGACAGCTCCTACGAGCAGTACTTC.

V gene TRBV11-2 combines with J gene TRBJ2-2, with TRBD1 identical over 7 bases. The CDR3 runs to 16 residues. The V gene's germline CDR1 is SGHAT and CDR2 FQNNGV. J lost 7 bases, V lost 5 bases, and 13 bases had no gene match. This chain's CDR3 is CASSGYRGGLGGELFF. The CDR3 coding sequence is TGTGCCAGCAGCGGGTACAGGGGCGGGCTTGGCGGGGAGCTGTTTTTT. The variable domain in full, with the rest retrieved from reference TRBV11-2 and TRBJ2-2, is EAGVAQSPRYKIIEKRQSVAFWCNPISGHATLYWYQQILGQGPKLLIQFQNNGVVDDSQLPKDRFSAERLKGVDSTLKIQPAKLEDSAVYLCASSGYRGGLGGELFFGEGSRLTVL.

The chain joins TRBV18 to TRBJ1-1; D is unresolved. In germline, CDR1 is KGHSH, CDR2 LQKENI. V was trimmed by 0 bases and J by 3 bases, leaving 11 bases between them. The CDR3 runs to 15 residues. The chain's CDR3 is CASSPPRRAYTEAFF. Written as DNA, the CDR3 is TGTGCCAGCTCACCACCGAGACGGGCCTACACTGAAGCTTTCTTT.

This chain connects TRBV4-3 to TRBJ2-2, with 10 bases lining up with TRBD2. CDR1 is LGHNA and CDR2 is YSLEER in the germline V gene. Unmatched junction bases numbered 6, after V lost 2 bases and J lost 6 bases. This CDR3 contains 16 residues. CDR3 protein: CASSQMLAGVSGELFF. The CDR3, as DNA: TGCGCCAGCAGCCAAATGCTAGCGGGAGTCTCCGGGGAGCTGTTTTTT.

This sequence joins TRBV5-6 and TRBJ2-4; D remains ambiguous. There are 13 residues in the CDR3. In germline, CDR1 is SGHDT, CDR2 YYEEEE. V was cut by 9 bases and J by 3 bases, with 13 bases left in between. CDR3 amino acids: CATSLVGKNIQYF. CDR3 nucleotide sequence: TGTGCCACGAGCCTGGTAGGCAAAAACATTCAGTACTTC.

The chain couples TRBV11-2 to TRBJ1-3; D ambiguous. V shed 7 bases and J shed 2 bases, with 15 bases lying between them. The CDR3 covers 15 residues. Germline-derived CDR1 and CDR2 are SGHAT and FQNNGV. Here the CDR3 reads CASTPMGRTGNTIYF. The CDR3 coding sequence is TGTGCCAGCACCCCGATGGGAAGGACTGGAAACACCATATATTTT.

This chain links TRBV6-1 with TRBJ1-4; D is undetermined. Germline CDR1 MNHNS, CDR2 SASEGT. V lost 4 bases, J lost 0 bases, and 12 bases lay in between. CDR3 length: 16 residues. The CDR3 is CASSGWGYSTNEKLFF. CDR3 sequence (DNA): TGTGCCAGCAGTGGTTGGGGATATTCAACTAATGAAAAACTGTTTTTT.

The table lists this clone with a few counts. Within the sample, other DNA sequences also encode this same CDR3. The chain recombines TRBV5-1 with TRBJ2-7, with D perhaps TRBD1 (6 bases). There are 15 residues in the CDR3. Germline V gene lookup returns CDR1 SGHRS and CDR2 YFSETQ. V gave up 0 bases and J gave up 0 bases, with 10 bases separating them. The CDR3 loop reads CASSLVDRSSYEQYF. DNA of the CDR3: TGCGCCAGCAGCTTGGTCGACAGGAGCTCCTACGAGCAGTACTTC.

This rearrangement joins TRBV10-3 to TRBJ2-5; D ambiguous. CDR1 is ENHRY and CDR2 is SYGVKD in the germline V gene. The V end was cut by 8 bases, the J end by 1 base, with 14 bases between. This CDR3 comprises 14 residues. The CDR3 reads CAISSENFQETQYF. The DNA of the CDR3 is TGTGCCATCTCGTCAGAAAACTTCCAAGAGACCCAGTACTTC.

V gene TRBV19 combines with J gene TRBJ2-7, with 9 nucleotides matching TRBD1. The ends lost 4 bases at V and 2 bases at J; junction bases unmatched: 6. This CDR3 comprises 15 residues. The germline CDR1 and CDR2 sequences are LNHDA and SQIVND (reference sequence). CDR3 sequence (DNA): TGTGCCAGTAGTACTCGGGACAGGGTGGCCTACGAGCAGTACTTC. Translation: CASSTRDRVAYEQYF.

CDR3 residues: CASSQVELAGNYEQYF. The CDR3 bases are TGCGCCAGCAGCCAAGTGGAACTAGCGGGAAACTACGAGCAGTACTTC. The chain uses TRBV4-1 and TRBJ2-7, with 10 nucleotides matching TRBD2. V shed 1 base and J 3 bases; nucleotides not matched to a gene: 6. From germline, CDR1 is MGHRA and CDR2 YSYEKL. The CDR3 is 16 amino acids.

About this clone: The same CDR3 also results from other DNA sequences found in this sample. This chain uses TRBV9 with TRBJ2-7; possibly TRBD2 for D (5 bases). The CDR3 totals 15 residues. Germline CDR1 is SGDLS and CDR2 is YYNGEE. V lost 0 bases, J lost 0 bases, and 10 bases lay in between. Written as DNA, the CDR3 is TGTGCCAGCAGCGTAGATGGTGGGAGCTCCTACGAGCAGTACTTC. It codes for CASSVDGGSSYEQYF. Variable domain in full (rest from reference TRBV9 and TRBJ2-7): DSGVTQTPKHLITATGQRVTLRCSPRSGDLSVYWYQQSLDQGLQFLIQYYNGEERAKGNILERFSAQQFPDLHSELNLSSLELGDSALYFCASSVDGGSSYEQYFGPGTRLTVT.

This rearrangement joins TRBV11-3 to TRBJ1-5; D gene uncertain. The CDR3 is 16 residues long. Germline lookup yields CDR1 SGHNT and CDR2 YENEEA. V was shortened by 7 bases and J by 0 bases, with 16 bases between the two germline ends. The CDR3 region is CASNKGLEDSNQPQHF. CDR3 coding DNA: TGTGCCAGCAACAAGGGCCTGGAAGATAGCAATCAGCCCCAGCATTTT.

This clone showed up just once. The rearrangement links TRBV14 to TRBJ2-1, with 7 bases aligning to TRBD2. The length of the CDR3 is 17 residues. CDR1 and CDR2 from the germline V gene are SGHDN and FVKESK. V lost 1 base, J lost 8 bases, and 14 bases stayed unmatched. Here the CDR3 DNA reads TGTGCCAGCAGCCAAGCGGGGGAGGGGTGGGCGACGGATGAGCAGTTCTTC. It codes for CASSQAGEGWATDEQFF.

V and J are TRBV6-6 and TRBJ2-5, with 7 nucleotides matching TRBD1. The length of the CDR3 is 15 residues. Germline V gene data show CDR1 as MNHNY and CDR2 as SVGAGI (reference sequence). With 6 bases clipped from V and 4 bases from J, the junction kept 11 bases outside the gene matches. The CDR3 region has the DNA TGTGCCAGCAGCCCGACAGGGTCCCTCCGAGAGACCCAGTACTTC. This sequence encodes CASSPTGSLRETQYF.

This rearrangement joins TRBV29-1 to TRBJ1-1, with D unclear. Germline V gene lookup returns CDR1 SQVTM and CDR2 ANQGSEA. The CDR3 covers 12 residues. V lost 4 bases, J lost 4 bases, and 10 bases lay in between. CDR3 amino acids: CSVASEGTEAFF. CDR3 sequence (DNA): TGCAGCGTTGCGAGTGAAGGCACTGAAGCTTTCTTT. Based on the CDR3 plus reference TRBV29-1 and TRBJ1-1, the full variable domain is SAVISQKPSRDICQRGTSLTIQCQVDSQVTMMFWYRQQPGQSLTLIATANQGSEATYESGFVIDKFPISRPNLTFSTLTVSNMSPEDSSIYLCSVASEGTEAFFGQGTRLTVV.

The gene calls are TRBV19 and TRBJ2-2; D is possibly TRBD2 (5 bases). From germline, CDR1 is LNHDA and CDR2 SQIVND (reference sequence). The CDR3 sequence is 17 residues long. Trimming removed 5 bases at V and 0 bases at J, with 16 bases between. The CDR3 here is CASSPLSSGSNTGELFF. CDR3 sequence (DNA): TGTGCCAGTAGTCCCCTTTCGAGCGGCTCGAACACCGGGGAGCTGTTTTTT.

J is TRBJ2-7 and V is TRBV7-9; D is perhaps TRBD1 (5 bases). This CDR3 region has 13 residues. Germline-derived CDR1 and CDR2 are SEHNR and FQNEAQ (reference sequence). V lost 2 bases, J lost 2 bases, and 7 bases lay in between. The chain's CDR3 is CASSLTGPYEQYF. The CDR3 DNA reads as TGTGCCAGCAGCTTAACAGGACCCTACGAGCAGTACTTC.

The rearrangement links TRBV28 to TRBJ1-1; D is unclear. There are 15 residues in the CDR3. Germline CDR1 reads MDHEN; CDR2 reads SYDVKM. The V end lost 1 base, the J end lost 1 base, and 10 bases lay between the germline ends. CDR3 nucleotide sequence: TGTGCCAGCAGTTTATACCCCAGCCCGAACACTGAAGCTTTCTTT. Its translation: CASSLYPSPNTEAFF.

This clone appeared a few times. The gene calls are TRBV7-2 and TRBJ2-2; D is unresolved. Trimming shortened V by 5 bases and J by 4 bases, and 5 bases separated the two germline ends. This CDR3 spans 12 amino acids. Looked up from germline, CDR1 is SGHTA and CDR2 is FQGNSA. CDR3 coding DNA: TGTGCCAGCAGCCCGAGCACCGGGGAGCTGTTTTTT. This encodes CASSPSTGELFF. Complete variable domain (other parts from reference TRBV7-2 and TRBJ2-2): GAGVSQSPSNKVTEKGKDVELRCDPISGHTALYWYRQSLGQGLEFLIYFQGNSAPDKSGLPSDRFSAERTGGSVSTLTIQRTQQEDSAVYLCASSPSTGELFFGEGSRLTVL.

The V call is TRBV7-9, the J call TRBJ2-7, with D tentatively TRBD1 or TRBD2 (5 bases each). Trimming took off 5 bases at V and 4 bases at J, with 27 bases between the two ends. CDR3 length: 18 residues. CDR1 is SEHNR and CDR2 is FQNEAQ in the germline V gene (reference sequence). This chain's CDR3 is CASSPSRGEEMGPYEQYF. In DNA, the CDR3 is TGTGCCAGCAGCCCCAGTAGGGGCGAAGAAATGGGACCTTACGAGCAGTACTTC.

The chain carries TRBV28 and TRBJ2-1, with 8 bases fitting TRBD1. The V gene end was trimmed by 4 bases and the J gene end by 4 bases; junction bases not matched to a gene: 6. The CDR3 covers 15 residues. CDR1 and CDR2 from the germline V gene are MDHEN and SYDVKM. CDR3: CASSSPGTGYNEQFF. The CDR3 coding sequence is TGTGCCAGCAGTTCACCCGGGACAGGATACAATGAGCAGTTCTTC.

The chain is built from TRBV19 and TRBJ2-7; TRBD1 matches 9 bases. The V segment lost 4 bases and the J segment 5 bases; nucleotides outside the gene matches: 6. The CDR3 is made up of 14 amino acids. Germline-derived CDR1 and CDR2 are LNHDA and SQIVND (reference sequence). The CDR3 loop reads CASSTGQGSDEQYF. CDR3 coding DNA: TGTGCCAGTAGTACGGGACAGGGTTCTGACGAGCAGTACTTC.

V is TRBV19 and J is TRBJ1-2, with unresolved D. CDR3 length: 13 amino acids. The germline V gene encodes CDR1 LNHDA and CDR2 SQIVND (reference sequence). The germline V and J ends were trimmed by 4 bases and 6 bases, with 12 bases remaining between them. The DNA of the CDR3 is TGTGCCAGTAGTAACGATTTCTTCCATGGCTACACCTTC. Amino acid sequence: CASSNDFFHGYTF.

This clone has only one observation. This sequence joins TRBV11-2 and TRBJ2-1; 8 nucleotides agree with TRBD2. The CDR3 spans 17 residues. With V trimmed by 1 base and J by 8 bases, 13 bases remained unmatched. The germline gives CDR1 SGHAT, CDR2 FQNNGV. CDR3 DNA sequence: TGTGCCAGCAGCTTAGCCCTCGGACTAGCAGGGTTCGATGAGCAGTTCTTC. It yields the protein CASSLALGLAGFDEQFF.